The 4 T cell receptor beta chains below come from one sample, sequenced in a study of T cells after yellow fever vaccination. TCRdb analysed the 5' RACE reads with MiXCR anew, one entry per CDR3 protein. This table has some 350,000 distinct CDR3 sequences, 8.7% appearing once. The sample was PBMCs, taken on the day of the first yellow fever vaccination. The receptors were gathered from a man between 18 and 29 years old who received the YFV17D yellow fever vaccine.

This chain links TRBV7-3 with TRBJ1-2, with no clear D. The V and J ends lost 5 bases and 4 bases respectively, with 14 bases between them. The germline CDR1 and CDR2 sequences are SGHTA and FQGTGA. The CDR3 is 14 amino acids. The DNA for the CDR3 is TGTGCCAGCAGCCCCGTTCCTGACACCTATGGCTACACCTTC. As protein: CASSPVPDTYGYTF.

This clonotype was counted at least ten times. The genes are TRBV28 and TRBJ2-7; weak D call: TRBD2 (6 bases). The CDR3 runs to 13 residues. CDR1 MDHEN and CDR2 SYDVKM come from the germline V gene. V was cut by 11 bases and J by 0 bases, with 14 bases left in between. The CDR3 region is CAAWRDGSYEQYF. Here the CDR3 DNA reads TGTGCCGCTTGGAGGGACGGCTCCTACGAGCAGTACTTC.

The chain combines TRBV20-1 with TRBJ2-7; 14 positions agree with TRBD2. CDR1 and CDR2 from the germline V gene are DFQATT and SNEGSKA (reference sequence). This CDR3 spans 16 amino acids. The junction had 9 bases not matched to a gene; V was cut back by 4 bases and J by 4 bases. CDR3 region: CSAKGTSGGALYEQYV. CDR3 DNA sequence: TGCAGTGCTAAGGGGACTAGCGGGGGAGCTCTGTACGAGCAGTACGTC.

The chain is built from TRBV11-2 and TRBJ1-5, with 8 positions matching TRBD1. This CDR3 has 18 amino acids. CDR1 and CDR2 from the germline V gene are SGHAT and FQNNGV. J lost 2 bases, V lost 6 bases, and 15 bases had no gene match. Here the CDR3 reads CASSENRGMEYGNQPQHF. As DNA, the CDR3 is TGTGCCAGCAGTGAGAACAGGGGGATGGAATACGGCAATCAGCCCCAGCATTTT.